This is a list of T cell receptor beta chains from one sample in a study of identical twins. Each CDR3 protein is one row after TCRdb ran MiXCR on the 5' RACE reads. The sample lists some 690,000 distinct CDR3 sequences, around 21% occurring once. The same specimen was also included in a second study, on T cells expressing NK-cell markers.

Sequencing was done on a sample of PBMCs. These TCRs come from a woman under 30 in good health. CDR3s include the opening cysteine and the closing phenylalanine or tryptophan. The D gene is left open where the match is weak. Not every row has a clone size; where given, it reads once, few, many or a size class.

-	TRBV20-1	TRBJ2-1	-	TGCAGTGCTACAATGCGGGACCGGATTAGTTACAATGAGCAGTTCTTC	CSATMRDRISYNEQFF
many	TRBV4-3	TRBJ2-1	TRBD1	TGCGCCAGCAGTCACAGGGGGAGCTTGAGTGGCGAGCAGTTCTTC	CASSHRGSLSGEQFF
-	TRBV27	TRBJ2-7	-	TGTGCCAGCAGTTTAATAGCGGTACCCCACGAGCAGTACTTC	CASSLIAVPHEQYF
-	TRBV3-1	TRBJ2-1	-	TGTGCCAGCAGCCAAGACGGCCGGAAGCAGTTCTTC	CASSQDGRKQFF
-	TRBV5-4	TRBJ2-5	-	TGTGCCACCCCAGGGGGGGGTGGGACCCAGTACTTC	CATPGGGGTQYF
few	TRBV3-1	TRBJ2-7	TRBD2	TGTGCCAGCAGCCACCCCCGGGGGGGAGACGAGCAGTACTTC	CASSHPRGGDEQYF
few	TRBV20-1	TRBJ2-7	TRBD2	TGCAGTGCTAGGTCCGGACTAGCGGAGGCCTACGAGCAGTACTTC	CSARSGLAEAYEQYF
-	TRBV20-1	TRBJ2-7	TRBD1	TGCAGTGCTAGAGATCTGAGTAGGACAGGATCCTACGAGCAGTACTTC	CSARDLSRTGSYEQYF
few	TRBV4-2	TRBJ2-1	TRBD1	TGTGCCAGCAGCGTCCGGGACAGGGGTGATGTTCGGTTCTTC	CASSVRDRGDVRFF
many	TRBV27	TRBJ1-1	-	TGTGCCAGCAGTCCAAGTGGACAGATGAACACTGAAGCTTTCTTT	CASSPSGQMNTEAFF
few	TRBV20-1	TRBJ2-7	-	TGCAGTGCCCCCCGCTCCGGGTTGTACGAGCAGTACTTC	CSAPRSGLYEQYF
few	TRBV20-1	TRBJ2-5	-	TGCAGTGCCGTGACTAGGAAGGAGACCCAGTACTTC	CSAVTRKETQYF
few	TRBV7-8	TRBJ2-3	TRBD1	TGTGCCAGCAGCTCACAGGGGGTTGAAGATACGCAGTATTTT	CASSSQGVEDTQYF
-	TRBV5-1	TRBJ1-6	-	TGCGCCAGCAGCTTGGGGGAATCCTATAATTCACCCCTCCACTTT	CASSLGESYNSPLHF
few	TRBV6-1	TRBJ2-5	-	TGTGCCAGCAGAGGATTGGGCGGTCAAGAGACCCAGTACTTC	CASRGLGGQETQYF
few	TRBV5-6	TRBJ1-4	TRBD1	TGTGCCAGCAGCACAGGACAGGGAGGTGAAAAACTGTTTTTT	CASSTGQGGEKLFF
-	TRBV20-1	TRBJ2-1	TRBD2	TGCAGTGCTAATCTAGCCCTAGCGGGAGGGGCGGGTGAGCAGTTCTTC	CSANLALAGGAGEQFF
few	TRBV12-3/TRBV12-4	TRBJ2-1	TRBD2	TGTGCCAGCAGTTTAAGGCGGGAGGCCTCCTACAATGAGCAGTTCTTC	CASSLRREASYNEQFF
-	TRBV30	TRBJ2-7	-	TGTGCCTGGAGTCCGTTCCCCGTGGTTTACGAGCAGTACTTC	CAWSPFPVVYEQYF
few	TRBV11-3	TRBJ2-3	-	TGTGCCAGCAGCCTCCTGAGTCGCACAGATACGCAGTATTTT	CASSLLSRTDTQYF
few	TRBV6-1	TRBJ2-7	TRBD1	TGTGCCAGCAACGGGAGACAGGGGGTTTCCTACGAGCAGTACTTC	CASNGRQGVSYEQYF
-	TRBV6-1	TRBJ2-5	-	TGTGCCAGCAAAAAGACGGAGCTTCTAGAGACCCAGTACTTC	CASKKTELLETQYF
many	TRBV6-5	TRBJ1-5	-	TGTGCCAGCAGGAAGAGGAATCAGCCCCAGCATTTT	CASRKRNQPQHF
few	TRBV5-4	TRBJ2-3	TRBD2	TGTGCCAGCGGTAGCGGGATAGGCGCAGATACGCAGTATTTT	CASGSGIGADTQYF
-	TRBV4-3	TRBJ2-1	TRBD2	TGCGCCAGCAGCCAAGAAAAACTAGCGGGGGCCATCAATGAGCAGTTCTTC	CASSQEKLAGAINEQFF
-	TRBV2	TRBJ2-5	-	TGTGCCAGCTTCTTCGAAGAGACCCAGTACTTC	CASFFEETQYF
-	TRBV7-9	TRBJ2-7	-	TGTGCCAGCAGCCCCGGTGCTAAAGCGCACGAGCAGTACTTC	CASSPGAKAHEQYF
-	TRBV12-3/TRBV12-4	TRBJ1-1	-	TGTGCCAGCAGTTTCCTGGCCGGAACTGAAGCTTTCTTT	CASSFLAGTEAFF
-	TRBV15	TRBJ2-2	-	TGTGCCACCAGCAGAGAAATGGAGGGGGAGCTGTTTTTT	CATSREMEGELFF
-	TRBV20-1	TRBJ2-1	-	TGCAGTGCTAGAGGAGACTCCAATGAGCAGTTCTTC	CSARGDSNEQFF
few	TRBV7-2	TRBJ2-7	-	TGTGCCAGCAGCTTCAGTTGGCAGGGAGGCGAGCAGTACTTC	CASSFSWQGGEQYF
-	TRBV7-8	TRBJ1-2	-	TGTGCCAGCAGCCTATCAGTCGGACTATTTCGTGGCTACACCTTC	CASSLSVGLFRGYTF
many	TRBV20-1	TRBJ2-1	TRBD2	TGCAGTGCGCGGGGGGGCTCATACAATGAGCAGTTCTTC	CSARGGSYNEQFF
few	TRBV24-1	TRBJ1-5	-	TGTGCCACCAGTGCCAGGGGTGATCAGCCCCAGCATTTT	CATSARGDQPQHF
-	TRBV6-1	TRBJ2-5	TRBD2	TGTGCCAGCAGACCTAGCGGGGTAGCGGGGGAGACCCAGTACTTC	CASRPSGVAGETQYF
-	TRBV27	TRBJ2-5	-	TGTGCCAGCAGCCCCTGGGCGGAACAAGAGACCCAGTACTTC	CASSPWAEQETQYF
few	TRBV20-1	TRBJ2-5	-	TGCAGTGCCCGACGAGGTTTCTTGAGCGGGGAGACCCAGTACTTC	CSARRGFLSGETQYF
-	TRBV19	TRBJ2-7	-	TGTGCCAGTAGTGGAGGACAGCGGGCTAAGTCCTACGAGCAGTACTTC	CASSGGQRAKSYEQYF
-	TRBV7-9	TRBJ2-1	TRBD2	TGTGCCAGCAGCCAAAGGGCACTTAGCGGGGGGAACAATGAGCAGTTCTTC	CASSQRALSGGNNEQFF
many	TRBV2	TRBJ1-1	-	TGTGCCAGCAGGATGGTGGGAGGTTCAACTGAAGCTTTCTTT	CASRMVGGSTEAFF
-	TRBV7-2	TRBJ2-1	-	TGTGCCAGCAGCTTAGCGTCGGGCAGGCTTCAATACAATGAGCAGTTCTTC	CASSLASGRLQYNEQFF
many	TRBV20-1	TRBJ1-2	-	TGCAGCGCCACCGACAGGCTGAACTATGGCTACACCTTC	CSATDRLNYGYTF
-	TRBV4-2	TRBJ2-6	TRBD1	TGTGCCAGCAGCTTCCGGGACAGGGAGTCCAACGTCCTGACTTTC	CASSFRDRESNVLTF
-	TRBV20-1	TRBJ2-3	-	TGCAGTGCTAGAGATACCGGGGAAGACGATACGCAGTATTTT	CSARDTGEDDTQYF
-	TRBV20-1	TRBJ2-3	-	TGCAGTGCCGTGTTACGAGTGTGGGATACGCAGTATTTT	CSAVLRVWDTQYF
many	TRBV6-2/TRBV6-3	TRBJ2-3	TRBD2	TGTGCCAGCAGACGACTAGCGGGGTATCAAAGTACAGATACGCAGTATTTT	CASRRLAGYQSTDTQYF
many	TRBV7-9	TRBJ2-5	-	TGTGCCAGCAGCTCCGGGGAGGAAGAGACCCAGTACTTC	CASSSGEEETQYF
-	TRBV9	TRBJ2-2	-	TGTGCCAGCAGCGCCCCTTTGGGCACCGGGGAGCTGTTTTTT	CASSAPLGTGELFF
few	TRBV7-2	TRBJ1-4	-	TGTGCCAGCGCGAGGGGTCGGGATGAAAAACTGTTTTTT	CASARGRDEKLFF